Below are 2 T cell receptor beta chains sequenced from a single sample in a study of cytomegalovirus exposure and HLA in healthy donors. Use of 60 Vbeta and 13 Jbeta primers characterized the PCR. Clones were read by immunoSEQ multiplex PCR, and TCRdb kept only the in-frame ones, dropping some. The table lists 150,000 to 180,000 clones, 70% to 90% of them singletons. The sample comprised PBMCs. Source of these receptors: a woman in her thirties or forties in good health and CMV-seropositive.

The gene calls are TRBV7-6 and TRBJ2-2; TRBD1 aligns across 10 bases. This CDR3 is built from 15 residues. Trimming removed 3 bases from V and 4 bases from J; junction bases left unmatched: 2. Germline V gives CDR1 SGHVS, CDR2 FNYEAQ. Written as DNA, the CDR3 is TGTGCCAGCAGCTTGACAGGGGGCGGCACCGGGGAGCTGTTTTTT. Translation: CASSLTGGGTGELFF.

With regard to this clone: The same CDR3 can be traced to other DNA sequences in this sample. The chain has TRBV5-1 and TRBJ2-1, with TRBD2 matching over 10 bases. J lost 2 bases, V lost 0 bases, and 5 bases had no gene match. In germline, CDR1 is SGHRS, CDR2 YFSETQ. The CDR3 is 17 residues long. The CDR3 DNA follows: TGCGCCAGCAGCTTGGCGGCTAGCGGGGGACCCTACAATGAGCAGTTCTTC. Translating gives CASSLAASGGPYNEQFF.